The 2 T cell receptor beta chains in this list originate from one sample, sequenced in a study of cytomegalovirus exposure and HLA in healthy donors. PCR amplification relied on 60 Vbeta primers (plus 13 Jbeta primers). Clones were read by immunoSEQ multiplex PCR, and TCRdb kept only the in-frame ones, dropping some. The profile covers some 150,000 clones, with under 75% appearing a single time and around 2.5% taken by the ten largest. Input material: PBMCs. Receptors originate from a woman in her 40s in good health and CMV-seronegative.

This chain uses TRBV9 with TRBJ2-3, with 11 bases fitting TRBD2. Germline CDR1 is SGDLS and CDR2 is YYNGEE. V lost 3 bases and J lost 4; bases outside the gene matches: 7. This CDR3 has 16 amino acids. The CDR3 reads CASSEGLAVTPDTQYF. The CDR3, as DNA: TGTGCCAGCAGCGAGGGACTAGCGGTGACGCCAGATACGCAGTATTTT.

The chain has TRBV6-5 and TRBJ1-1; tentative D call: TRBD1 (5 bases). The V and J ends lost 4 bases and 1 base respectively, with 10 bases between them. CDR1 and CDR2 from the germline V gene are MNHEY and SVGAGI. This CDR3 has 14 residues. CDR3 DNA: TGTGCCAGCAGTTCGCCGGGGGGGAACACTGAAGCTTTCTTT. Translation: CASSSPGGNTEAFF.